A selection of T cell receptor beta chains follows, all from one sample in a study of T cells in Graves' hyperthyroidism and ophthalmopathy. TCRdb fed the multiplex PCR reads into MiXCR, producing one record per CDR3 protein. The sample lists 500,000 or so distinct CDR3 sequences, 17% seen once, with 17% in the top ten. Sequencing was carried out using blood. Source of these receptors: a woman aged 18-29 years with Graves' ophthalmopathy. Both conserved end residues are part of each CDR3. D genes are given only for firm matches. Not all rows give a size; the values are once, few, many and, for expanded clones, a class.

TRBD1,TRBJ1-1,.,TRBV28,CASGDRDRSDAFF,TGTGCCAGCGGCGACAGGGACAGGAGTGACGCTTTCTTT
TRBD1,TRBJ1-1,few,TRBV20-1,CSARTGESAEAFF,TGCAGTGCTAGGACAGGGGAATCTGCTGAAGCTTTCTTT
TRBD1,TRBJ2-7,.,TRBV12-3/TRBV12-4,CASSRGQGRGEQYF,TGTGCCAGCAGCCGGGGACAGGGAAGAGGCGAGCAGTACTTC
.,TRBJ1-1,few,TRBV25-1,CASRLKGNTEAFF,TGTGCCAGCAGACTGAAGGGGAACACTGAAGCTTTCTTT
.,TRBJ1-5,few,TRBV20-1,CSARPGRENQPQHF,TGCAGTGCTAGGCCAGGGCGGGAAAATCAGCCCCAGCATTTT
.,TRBJ1-1,.,TRBV29-1,CSVEGRWAARKAFF,TGCAGCGTTGAAGGTCGCTGGGCAGCTCGAAAAGCTTTCTTT
TRBD1,TRBJ1-1,many,TRBV7-9,CASSRGGTAQNTEAFF,TGTGCCAGCAGCCGCGGCGGGACAGCTCAGAACACTGAAGCTTTCTTT
.,TRBJ2-1,few,TRBV29-1,CSVDGGNEQFF,TGCAGCGTTGATGGGGGCAATGAGCAGTTCTTC
TRBD2,TRBJ2-7,many,TRBV12-3/TRBV12-4,CASSFGGGATYEQYF,TGTGCCAGCAGTTTCGGGGGGGGGGCCACCTACGAGCAGTACTTC
.,TRBJ1-1,few,TRBV5-6,CASSLLVTGEAFF,TGTGCCAGCAGCTTGTTGGTAACGGGTGAAGCTTTCTTT
TRBD2,TRBJ2-1,.,TRBV2,CARKAGGSYNEQFF,TGTGCCAGAAAAGCGGGAGGGAGCTACAATGAGCAGTTCTTC
.,TRBJ1-1,.,TRBV7-6,CASSLAAFGSPETFF,TGTGCCAGCAGCTTAGCGGCGTTCGGGTCCCCTGAAACTTTCTTT
.,TRBJ2-5,.,TRBV9,CASSAQGWETQYF,TGTGCCAGCAGCGCCCAGGGGTGGGAGACCCAGTACTTC
.,TRBJ2-1,few,TRBV7-3,CASSLLEGGYNEQFF,TGTGCCAGCAGCTTATTGGAGGGGGGCTACAATGAGCAGTTCTTC
.,TRBJ1-2,many,TRBV2,CASSESSNTNYGYTF,TGTGCCAGCAGTGAAAGCTCCAATACCAACTATGGCTACACCTTC
.,TRBJ2-7,many,TRBV7-2,CASSFEGGSYEQYF,TGTGCCAGCAGCTTCGAGGGCGGGTCCTACGAGCAGTACTTC
TRBD2,TRBJ2-3,many,TRBV28,CASSPPRGPSGSAFTDTQYF,TGTGCCAGCAGTCCCCCTAGAGGGCCTAGCGGGAGCGCTTTCACAGATACGCAGTATTTT
.,TRBJ1-2,many,TRBV6-2/TRBV6-3,CASGEKTRVYGYTF,TGTGCCAGCGGAGAGAAGACACGAGTTTATGGCTACACCTTC
.,TRBJ1-1,.,TRBV24-1,CATSRDADTEAFF,TGTGCCACCAGTAGGGACGCGGACACTGAAGCTTTCTTT
TRBD1,TRBJ2-7,many,TRBV9,CASSSEAGTGLLEQYF,TGTGCCAGCAGCTCCGAGGCCGGGACAGGGCTGCTCGAGCAGTACTTC
.,TRBJ2-7,many,TRBV7-6,CASSLRRGEQYF,TGTGCCAGCAGCTTAAGGCGAGGCGAGCAGTACTTC
.,TRBJ1-1,.,TRBV5-1,CASSLFGDSEAFF,TGCGCCAGCAGCTTGTTCGGTGACAGTGAAGCTTTCTTT
.,TRBJ1-2,.,TRBV13,CASSLGSSNYGYTF,TGTGCCAGCAGCTTGGGTAGTTCTAACTATGGCTACACCTTC
.,TRBJ1-1,many,TRBV30,CAWITETGGAFF,TGTGCCTGGATTACCGAGACAGGTGGCGCTTTCTTT
.,TRBJ2-1,.,TRBV11-3,CASSFRGSTYNEQFF,TGTGCCAGCAGCTTCAGGGGCTCAACCTACAATGAGCAGTTCTTC
.,TRBJ2-2,few,TRBV6-5,CASSYSRGDTGELFF,TGTGCCAGCAGTTACTCGAGGGGAGACACCGGGGAGCTGTTTTTT
TRBD2,TRBJ2-1,many,TRBV12-3/TRBV12-4,CASGYTGTRYNEQFF,TGTGCCAGCGGTTACACGGGGACTAGATACAATGAGCAGTTCTTC
TRBD2,TRBJ2-7,many,TRBV20-1,CSARGRGGYEQYF,TGCAGTGCTAGAGGGCGGGGGGGCTACGAGCAGTACTTC
TRBD1,TRBJ1-4,many,TRBV27,CASSTRTGGFYEKLFF,TGTGCCAGCAGTACCCGGACAGGGGGCTTCTATGAAAAACTGTTTTTT
.,TRBJ2-1,many,TRBV7-2,CASSLERDNEQFF,TGTGCCAGCAGCTTGGAGCGGGACAATGAGCAGTTCTTC
.,TRBJ2-5,many,TRBV3-1,CASSQGAIQETQYF,TGTGCCAGCAGCCAAGGAGCAATACAAGAGACCCAGTACTTC
TRBD1,TRBJ2-2,few,TRBV5-1,CASSPFPDRADTGELFF,TGCGCCAGCAGCCCGTTTCCAGACAGGGCGGACACCGGGGAGCTGTTTTTT
.,TRBJ1-5,.,TRBV6-2/TRBV6-3,CASTQQGVSNQPQHF,TGTGCCAGCACCCAGCAGGGAGTAAGCAATCAGCCCCAGCATTTT
.,TRBJ2-7,.,TRBV28,CASSFEAGSYEQYF,TGTGCCAGCAGTTTTGAGGCAGGCTCCTACGAGCAGTACTTC
.,TRBJ2-1,many,TRBV7-2,CASSFGLTSSYNEQFF,TGTGCCAGCAGCTTCGGACTAACGAGCTCCTACAATGAGCAGTTCTTC
.,TRBJ2-3,many,TRBV11-2,CASSPLSASAGLTDTQYF,TGTGCCAGCAGCCCACTCAGCGCTAGTGCGGGACTCACAGATACGCAGTATTTT
TRBD2,TRBJ2-2,few,TRBV12-3/TRBV12-4,CASRASGIAGELFF,TGTGCCAGCAGGGCTAGCGGGATAGCTGGGGAGCTGTTTTTT
.,TRBJ2-3,many,TRBV28,CASSPLGGGLTDTQYF,TGTGCCAGCAGTCCCCTAGGGGGGGGACTCACAGATACGCAGTATTTT
TRBD1,TRBJ1-3,few,TRBV6-5,CASSQHRTGPGNTIYF,TGTGCCAGCAGCCAACACAGGACAGGCCCTGGAAACACCATATATTTT
.,TRBJ2-1,many,TRBV30,CAWSVKTGRVGEQFF,TGTGCCTGGAGTGTAAAGACAGGTCGGGTCGGTGAGCAGTTCTTC
TRBD1,TRBJ1-1,few,TRBV5-6,CASRRGTGSFTEAFF,TGTGCCAGCAGACGCGGGACAGGGTCATTCACTGAAGCTTTCTTT
.,TRBJ2-2,.,TRBV18,CASSPLREAGELFF,TGTGCCAGCTCACCACTCAGAGAGGCCGGGGAGCTGTTTTTT
.,TRBJ1-1,many,TRBV6-1,CASSDLANTEAFF,TGTGCCAGCAGTGACCTTGCTAACACTGAAGCTTTCTTT
TRBD2,TRBJ2-7,many,TRBV28,CASSRRRGGDSYEQYF,TGTGCCAGCAGTCGTCGGAGGGGAGGGGATTCCTACGAGCAGTACTTC
.,TRBJ2-6,.,TRBV20-1,CSAAHRSGANVLTF,TGCAGTGCTGCTCATAGATCTGGGGCCAACGTCCTGACTTTC
.,TRBJ2-7,.,TRBV25-1,CASRSQGGEQYF,TGTGCCAGCAGATCACAGGGTGGCGAGCAGTACTTC
TRBD1,TRBJ2-7,.,TRBV5-5,CASSLRTGGGYEQYF,TGTGCCAGCAGCTTGCGGACAGGGGGAGGCTACGAGCAGTACTTC
.,TRBJ2-7,many,TRBV6-1,CASSDSGPTDEQYF,TGTGCCAGCAGTGACTCTGGCCCCACGGACGAGCAGTACTTC
.,TRBJ2-1,.,TRBV6-5,CASSYGAEQFF,TGTGCCAGCAGTTACGGGGCTGAGCAGTTCTTC
.,TRBJ1-2,many,TRBV3-1,CASSQQRFYGYTF,TGTGCCAGCAGCCAACAGCGTTTCTATGGCTACACCTTC